A selection of T cell receptor beta chains follows, all from one sample in a study of cytomegalovirus exposure and HLA in healthy donors. Measured with immunoSEQ multiplex PCR; TCRdb has only the in-frame clones, and not every one. The sample gives fewer than 250,000 clones, about 85% of which show up once; around 1.2% is in the top ten. Sequencing used PBMCs. Every receptor here comes from a human donor in good health. Each CDR3 is given with its conserved first and last residue. The D gene is left open where the match is weak. Not all rows give a size; the values are once, few, many and, for expanded clones, a class.

cdr3_nt cdr3_aa j_call clone_size d_call v_call
TGCGCCAGCAGCCACGGGACAGGGAGCGAGCAGTACTTC CASSHGTGSEQYF TRBJ2-7 NA TRBD1 TRBV4-3
TGTGCCAGCAGCTTTGGTGGGACTAGCGGTAAAGAGACCCAGTACTTC CASSFGGTSGKETQYF TRBJ2-5 NA TRBD2 TRBV7-9
TGTGCCAGCACCCCCGGGACTAGCGGGAGGGTCGGCGAGCAGTACTTC CASTPGTSGRVGEQYF TRBJ2-7 NA TRBD2 TRBV2
TGCGCCAGCAGCTTGGTGGGACAGGGGACAGATACGCAGTATTTT CASSLVGQGTDTQYF TRBJ2-3 NA TRBD1 TRBV5-1
TGTGCCAGCAGTAACAGCGGGATCTCCTACGAGCAGTACTTC CASSNSGISYEQYF TRBJ2-7 NA TRBD2 TRBV11-2
TGTGCCAGCAGAATTACAACGTACAGGTCTGAAGCTTTCTTT CASRITTYRSEAFF TRBJ1-1 NA NA TRBV6-5
TGTGCCAGCAGCGTCGACGGGAACTCTGGAAACACCATATATTTT CASSVDGNSGNTIYF TRBJ1-3 NA NA TRBV11-3
TGTGCCAGCAGCTTAGATGGGCCCGTATATCAGCCCCAGCATTTT CASSLDGPVYQPQHF TRBJ1-5 NA NA TRBV11-2
TGTGCCAGTACCACACAGGGTTCGGTCACTGAAGCTTTCTTT CASTTQGSVTEAFF TRBJ1-1 NA NA TRBV19
TGTTCCAGCAGCTTAGATGACAGGGGGTTTGACCACGAGCAGTACTTC CSSSLDDRGFDHEQYF TRBJ2-7 NA TRBD1 TRBV7-9
TGTGCCAGCACTCCTACAACTAGCGGGAGGGCCTTGGCCCGGTACGAGCAGTACTTC CASTPTTSGRALARYEQYF TRBJ2-7 once TRBD2 TRBV11-2
TGTGCCAGCATTCCCGGGCTCCCCAGGGGCGAGCAGTACTTC CASIPGLPRGEQYF TRBJ2-7 NA NA TRBV6-1
TGTGCCAGCAGCTTGGTAGGACAGGTCGGAGGCTACACCTTC CASSLVGQVGGYTF TRBJ1-2 NA TRBD1 TRBV5-6
TGTGCCAGCAGCCACCGAAGTTTGGGACAACCTACGCAGTATTTT CASSHRSLGQPTQYF TRBJ2-3 NA NA TRBV14
TGCGCCAGCAGCCAAGATAGTGCAACCGGCTACGAGCAGTACTTC CASSQDSATGYEQYF TRBJ2-7 NA NA TRBV4-3
TGTGCCAGCAGCCCCGGGACAGCCTGGAATCAGCCCCAGCATTTT CASSPGTAWNQPQHF TRBJ1-5 few TRBD1 TRBV5-8
TGTGCCAGCAGCTTAATTGGACAGGGAGGTTTATACGAGCAGTACTTC CASSLIGQGGLYEQYF TRBJ2-7 NA TRBD1 TRBV5-5
TGTGCCTGTATAACGCCAGGGTTAAATGAAAAACTGTTTTTT CACITPGLNEKLFF TRBJ1-4 NA NA TRBV30
TGTGCCAGCAGAGGAGACAGGGTGGGTACTGAAGCTTTCTTT CASRGDRVGTEAFF TRBJ1-1 NA TRBD1 TRBV2
TGTGCCAGCAGTTACTCGGGACAGCGGCGCACCATATATTTT CASSYSGQRRTIYF TRBJ1-3 NA TRBD1 TRBV6-5
TGTGCCAGCACTGGAACAGGGGTGGTTGGCTACACCTTC CASTGTGVVGYTF TRBJ1-2 NA TRBD1 TRBV6-1
TGCGCCAGCGGCGAGCAGTTCTTC CASGEQFF TRBJ2-1 NA NA TRBV10-2
TGTGCCAGCAGTGCCGGACAGGGGAATGGCTACACCTTC CASSAGQGNGYTF TRBJ1-2 NA TRBD1 TRBV6-4
TGCGCCAGCAGTGGTGGGACTAGCGGTTCCTACGAGCAGTACTTC CASSGGTSGSYEQYF TRBJ2-7 NA TRBD2 TRBV10-2
TGTGCCAGCAACAAAGTTTCCTCCTACGAGCAGTACTTC CASNKVSSYEQYF TRBJ2-7 NA NA TRBV6-1
TGTGCCAGCAGTGAAGCAGGCCCTGGGACTGGGGCTTTCTTT CASSEAGPGTGAFF TRBJ1-1 NA NA TRBV2
TGTGCCAGCAGTGGGACTAGGGCGGGTGAGCAGTTCTTC CASSGTRAGEQFF TRBJ2-1 NA TRBD2 TRBV2
TGTGCCAGCAGTACACAAGCTAGCGGGCTCTACAATGAGCAGTTCTTC CASSTQASGLYNEQFF TRBJ2-1 NA TRBD2 TRBV6-8
TGTGCCAGTAGACAGGGGCGGAACACTGAAGCTTTCTTT CASRQGRNTEAFF TRBJ1-1 few TRBD1 TRBV19
TGCGCCAGCAGCCAATCCTGGACAGTCAATGAAGCTTTCTTT CASSQSWTVNEAFF TRBJ1-1 NA NA TRBV4-1
TGTGCCAGCAGTCGACTAGCGGAGACCCAGTACTTC CASSRLAETQYF TRBJ2-5 once TRBD2 TRBV28
TGTGCCAGCTCGCCTCCGGGACAGAGGAACGAGCAGTACTTC CASSPPGQRNEQYF TRBJ2-7 NA TRBD1 TRBV18
TGTGCCAGTAGTCCCGGGACTAGCGACACCTACAATGAGCAGTTCTTC CASSPGTSDTYNEQFF TRBJ2-1 NA TRBD2 TRBV19
TGTGCCAGCAGCCCTCAGACTGGCCGCTACGAGCAGTACTTC CASSPQTGRYEQYF TRBJ2-7 NA NA TRBV7-9
TGTGCCAGCAGCTCTTACCCCTCAGGGCTAGACACCGGGGAGCTGTTTTTT CASSSYPSGLDTGELFF TRBJ2-2 NA NA TRBV25-1
TGTGCCACCAGCAGAGATAAGGGGGGGTCCCACCCGTATTTT CATSRDKGGSHPYF TRBJ2-3 NA NA TRBV15
TGTGCCAGCAGTTTACCGGAGACTGAAGCTTTCTTT CASSLPETEAFF TRBJ1-1 NA NA TRBV28
TGTGCCGGATCATATGACAGCCACGAGCAGTACTTC CAGSYDSHEQYF TRBJ2-7 NA NA TRBV6-1
TGTGCCATCAGTGACCCCACAGGGGCCCCCTACGAGCAGTACTTC CAISDPTGAPYEQYF TRBJ2-7 NA TRBD1 TRBV10-3
TGTGCCATCAGCACGCCCGCGGAAGGCGGGGAGCTGTTTTTT CAISTPAEGGELFF TRBJ2-2 NA NA TRBV10-3
TGTGCCAGCAGCGTAGAAACAGGGCTGAACACCGGGGAGCTGTTTTTT CASSVETGLNTGELFF TRBJ2-2 NA NA TRBV9
TGTGCCAGCAGCCCTGCGGTCTCCGGGAATGAAAAACTGTTTTTT CASSPAVSGNEKLFF TRBJ1-4 few NA TRBV5-8
TGTGCCAGCAACGTACTAGCGGGCCAAGAGACCCAGTACTTC CASNVLAGQETQYF TRBJ2-5 NA TRBD2 TRBV6-1
TGTGCCAGCAGTAATCGAAGGACAGGGAGGTTCTATAGCAATCAGCCCCAGCATTTT CASSNRRTGRFYSNQPQHF TRBJ1-5 NA NA TRBV21-1
TGTGCCAGCAGTAGGGGGGGAACCACCGGGGAGCTGTTTTTT CASSRGGTTGELFF TRBJ2-2 NA NA TRBV28
TGTGCCAGCAGTTTAGCCGCTAGCGGGATCCAGTTCTTC CASSLAASGIQFF TRBJ2-1 NA TRBD2 TRBV27
TGTGCCAGTAGTGCCCGGGACAAACCCCTTAACGGCTACACCTTC CASSARDKPLNGYTF TRBJ1-2 NA NA TRBV19
TGTGCCAGCAGTCCAATCCTCTTAGCCCAGCATTTT CASSPILLAQHF TRBJ1-5 NA NA TRBV28
TGTGCCAGCAGTTACCGACAGCCTAGCACAGATACGCAGTATTTT CASSYRQPSTDTQYF TRBJ2-3 NA NA TRBV6-5
TGTGCCAGTAGAGTGACAGGGGTGAGGACTGAAGCTTTCTTT CASRVTGVRTEAFF TRBJ1-1 NA TRBD1 TRBV19
TGTGCCAGCAGTGAGAGCGGCAGAAACTATGGCTACACCTTC CASSESGRNYGYTF TRBJ1-2 once NA TRBV25-1
TGTGCCAGCTCACCACTGGGGACAGGGAATATGGATACGCAGTATTTT CASSPLGTGNMDTQYF TRBJ2-3 NA TRBD1 TRBV18
TGTGCCAGCAGTCGGGACATAACCTCCTACGAGCAGTACTTC CASSRDITSYEQYF TRBJ2-7 NA NA TRBV6-4